Included here is one T cell receptor (beta chain) sequence, with context. Antigen unknown. This sample was included in a study of shared clonotypes between healthy human individuals. Germline V gene data show CDR1 as SGHTA and CDR2 as FQGNSA. With 1 base removed from V and 8 bases from J, the gap between germline ends came to 17 bases. CDR3 length: 15 residues. At deep level, the assay was performed. Sequencing was performed with immunoSEQ multiplex PCR; in TCRdb, only in-frame clones are kept and a portion is missing. The sample has millions of clones, more than 80% seen once. Study-wide points: Naive subsets usually exceeded memory subsets in estimated richness.

This sequence was found in a man younger than 35 in good health. Some clones in this sample may be carry-over from other donors' samples. This chain links TRBV7-2 with TRBJ1-2; no definite D call. The specimen sequenced was naive CD4+ T cells from PBMCs. Subset in this sample: CD45RA+ positively selected. CDR3 sequence (DNA): TGTGCCAGCAGCTTAGAGGCTGGGATCGGATACGGCTACACCTTC. It specifies CASSLEAGIGYGYTF.